This T cell receptor (beta chain) appears in the sequencing data of a study of T cell changes during pregnancy in multiple sclerosis. Sequenced by immunoSEQ multiplex PCR; TCRdb stores in-frame clones only, minus some. In the table there are some 10,000 clones, 83% of which are singletons. Germline V lookup: CDR1 GTSNPN, CDR2 SVGIG (reference sequence). The CDR3 runs 14 residues. Deletions cut 1 base from V and 4 bases from J, with 10 bases between. This sequence originates from a female donor in good health, enrolled as a control in a pregnancy study. The sample consisted of CD8+ T cells from peripheral blood mononuclear cells, taken in the third trimester of pregnancy. The chain links TRBV30 to TRBJ2-2, with D perhaps matching TRBD1 (5 bases). CDR3 sequence reads: CAWSGGQATGELFF. DNA of the CDR3: TGTGCCTGGAGTGGGGGCCAGGCCACCGGGGAGCTGTTTTTT.